This entry describes one TCR beta chain. This clonotype was recorded a few times. Its antigen is currently not known. No much larger clone is present one base from it, and per-base qualities are unavailable. Library creation used RACE. The sequencer was a NextSeq 500. Library preparation attached unique molecular identifiers to individual cDNA molecules for quantitative, reproducible TCR counting. From each blood RNA sample, both TCR alpha and TCR beta chains were sequenced. The paper's data handling went like this. Samples had a median of about 96,000 TCRs, with a range from roughly 23,224 to 750,000. The Decombinator software suite was used to annotate V, J and CDR3 in the TCR reads. To make PS versus PT1 abundance plots, every sample was subsampled to the same number of TCRs (28,000). Expanded TCRs were defined as absent before sensitization and observed at least eight times at the 2-week time point. TCRdb reprocessing: public reads trimmed at Q25 with fastp, clones called with MiXCR, in-frame beta chains kept. Rows merge per CDR3 protein into single entries with the most common DNA and genes. The V and J calls, along with clone size, are taken from TCRdb and not from the paper's own processing. The table for this sample lists roughly 380,000 distinct CDR3 sequences; around 6% of them were counted only once. The biggest ten clones account for around 6.1% of the sample.

This record comes from a study of human T cells and chemical hapten exposure (dated by TCRdb to 2020 to 2022). Regarding the study in general: For sensitization, 2% DPC in acetone was applied to a roughly 2 cm by roughly 2 cm area of upper inner arm skin. Patients additionally received weekly therapeutic DPC doses to the scalp throughout the approximately 24-week study period. Patch testing was performed on the upper back with Finn chambers containing 0.01% DPC, and the patch tests were scored after 6 days according to International Contact Dermatitis Research Group standards. Most of the patients in the cohort were female, and the cohort covered alopecia areata with under or over 50% scalp involvement, alopecia totalis and alopecia universalis. The libraries were sequenced as a pool, and the TCR yield per sample differed mostly because of small variations in library volumes within the pool. In alopecia patients, the study followed how the peripheral blood TCR repertoire changed in vivo over primary and secondary sensitization to diphenylcyclopropenone (DPC), a hapten. Blood was sampled from patients pre-sensitization (week 0) and at 2, 6 and about 24 weeks after DPC sensitization. Blood for TCR sequencing was provided by twenty-nine alopecia patients at one to four time points (pre-sensitization, 2, 6 and 24 weeks). Study-level results and caveats: Repeated subsampling changed both the strength of the expansion versus patch-test correlation and the threshold at which that correlation became significant. Because every patient had alopecia, a presumed autoimmune disease, the patients' immune response might differ from that of healthy individuals. A positive correlation was found between the number of PT1 expanded TCRs and patch test score, with significance reached at thresholds 8, 16 and 32 but not 4. Expanded TCRs formed significantly more large CDR3 similarity clusters than pre-sensitization or healthy control sets, consistent with antigen-driven responses. DPC sensitization did not change the number of TCRs with a frequency above 1 in 1000, and there was no evidence of changes in global repertoire structure.

Compared with germline, V lacks 7 bases and J lacks 1 base; bases without a gene match: 15. CDR1 is given as SQVTM and CDR2 as ANQGSEA, both from the germline V gene. The CDR3, cysteine through phenylalanine, is 16 amino acids long. Of all the DNA, just the CDR3 is kept, 48 bases in frame from base 1. The time point tag for this specimen amounts to: patch test 2, 6 weeks after DPC sensitization. This specimen's treatment or condition label, per the study, means: therapeutic diphenylcyclopropenone sensitization with weekly scalp DPC. At every patch-test visit, the blood draw took place before the patch test was put on. Eligible patients were aged 18 to 70, diagnosed with alopecia, deemed suitable for DPC therapy, and excluded if pregnant. Total RNA was extracted from unfractionated whole blood collected in Tempus Blood RNA tubes.

The sample was whole blood, taken in connection with sensitization to the hapten diphenylcyclopropenone (DPC). This receptor chain uses TRBV29-1 and TRBJ2-5; TRBD2 lines up with 7 middle nucleotides. The origin of this receptor is a woman between 18 and 30 years old with alopecia areata. Some clones in this sample may be carry-over from other donors' samples. CDR3 sequence: CSAPGAASGSQETQYF. The sequence in DNA is TGCAGCGCTCCCGGGGCCGCTAGCGGCAGCCAAGAGACCCAGTACTTC. Extended through the reference TRBV29-1 and TRBJ2-5 proteins, this CDR3 yields the full variable domain: SAVISQKPSRDICQRGTSLTIQCQVDSQVTMMFWYRQQPGQSLTLIATANQGSEATYESGFVIDKFPISRPNLTFSTLTVSNMSPEDSSIYLCSAPGAASGSQETQYFGPGTRLLVL.